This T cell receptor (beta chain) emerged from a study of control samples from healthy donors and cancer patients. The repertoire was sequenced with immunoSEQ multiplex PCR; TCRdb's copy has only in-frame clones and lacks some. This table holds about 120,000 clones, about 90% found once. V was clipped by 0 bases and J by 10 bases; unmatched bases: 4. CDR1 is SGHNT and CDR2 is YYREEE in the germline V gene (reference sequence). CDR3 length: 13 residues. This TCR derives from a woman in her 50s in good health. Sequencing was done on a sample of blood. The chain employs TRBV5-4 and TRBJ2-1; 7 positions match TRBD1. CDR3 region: CASSLGGGSEQFF. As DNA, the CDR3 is TGTGCCAGCAGCTTGGGAGGGGGCTCCGAGCAGTTCTTC.